This TCR beta chain derives from a study of blood T cell repertoires in COVID-19. At the level of the study: Sources were T cells, B-cell-depleted T cells, or PBMCs; the material itself was cDNA or gDNA.

CDR3 length equals 14 residues. Germline CDR1 reads MDHEN; CDR2 reads SYDVKM. V lost 3 bases and J 4 bases, leaving 12 bases between the germline ends. Sequencing used immunoSEQ multiplex PCR; TCRdb keeps in-frame clones, though not all of them. Of 90,000 to 120,000 clones in the sample, approximately 90% were seen once. The sequencing input was peripheral blood. The chain recombines TRBV28 with TRBJ1-2; the D is unclear. The sequence was obtained from a woman aged 25 to 45 with acute or convalescent COVID-19. The CDR3 DNA follows: TGTGCCAGCAGTTTTGTGGAATCGGGCTATGGCTACACCTTC. Translation: CASSFVESGYGYTF.